The 6 T cell receptor beta chains below all came from one sample that was sequenced in a study of cytomegalovirus exposure and HLA in healthy donors. PCR amplification relied on 60 Vbeta primers (plus 13 Jbeta primers). Sequenced by immunoSEQ multiplex PCR; TCRdb stores in-frame clones only, minus some. The sample gives 100,000 to 150,000 clones, roughly a tenth of which show up once; around 5% is in the top ten. Sequenced: PBMCs. These receptor sequences come from a woman between 18 and 30 years old in good health and CMV-seropositive.

The V and J genes are TRBV27 and TRBJ2-3; TRBD1 is a possible D gene (6 bases). CDR3 size: 13 residues. Germline V lookup: CDR1 MNHEY, CDR2 SMNVEV (reference sequence). V shed 4 bases and J shed 3 bases, with 8 bases lying between them. The CDR3 sequence: CASSSRGTDTQYF. CDR3 nucleotide sequence: TGTGCCAGCAGTTCAAGGGGGACAGATACGCAGTATTTT.

In DNA, the CDR3 is TGTGCCAGCAGCCCTACCCAGGGGTTGACAGATACGCAGTATTTT. Translation: CASSPTQGLTDTQYF. The V gene is TRBV7-8, the J gene TRBJ2-3, with a tentative D call TRBD1 (6 bases). Trimming removed 5 bases at V and 3 bases at J, with 15 bases between. Germline CDR1 is SGHVS and CDR2 is FQNEAQ. The CDR3 extends over 15 amino acids.

The gene calls are TRBV9 and TRBJ2-2, with no clear D. This CDR3 region has 15 residues. V was shortened by 0 bases and J by 7 bases, with 13 bases between the two germline ends. Per germline, CDR1 SGDLS and CDR2 YYNGEE. The CDR3 region has the DNA TGTGCCAGCAGCGTAGAATTATCGGTTTACGGGGAGCTGTTTTTT. This gives the protein CASSVELSVYGELFF.

This clone showed up just a few times. This rearrangement joins TRBV18 to TRBJ2-7, with D unclear. CDR1 KGHSH and CDR2 LQKENI come from the germline V gene. Trimming pared 2 bases from V and 0 bases from J, leaving 11 bases between. The CDR3 totals 15 residues. CDR3 loop: CASSPSRSSSYEQYF. The CDR3 DNA reads as TGTGCCAGCTCACCATCCCGGTCGAGCTCCTACGAGCAGTACTTC.

The rearrangement uses TRBV29-1 and TRBJ2-1; 11 nucleotides agree with TRBD2. CDR1 is SQVTM, CDR2 ANQGSEA, per germline. V dropped 6 bases and J dropped 5; count of bases not matched to a gene: 6. This CDR3 has 14 amino acids. The CDR3 loop is CSVGLADINNEQFF. The DNA of the CDR3 is TGCAGCGTGGGACTAGCGGATATCAACAATGAGCAGTTCTTC.

The chain joins TRBV19 to TRBJ1-1; D gene unclear. The V end was cut by 3 bases, the J end by 1 base, with 9 bases between. The germline V gene encodes CDR1 LNHDA and CDR2 SQIVND (reference sequence). The CDR3 totals 14 residues. The CDR3 loop reads CASSMTGTNTEAFF. The CDR3 coding sequence is TGTGCCAGTAGTATGACGGGTACGAACACTGAAGCTTTCTTT.